Presented here are 10 T cell receptor beta chains from one specimen sequenced in a study of blood T cell repertoires in COVID-19. Sequencing was performed with immunoSEQ multiplex PCR; in TCRdb, only in-frame clones are kept and a portion is missing. The table lists roughly 35,000 clones, more than 70% of them singletons. Material: peripheral blood. The source is a human donor in a cohort sampled during active COVID-19.

This clone has more than one count but fewer than ten. CDR3 DNA: TGTGCCAGCAGTTTTAATTCTGGGGCCAACGTCCTGACTTTC. Translation: CASSFNSGANVLTF. The J gene is TRBJ2-6, the V gene TRBV27; no definite D call. CDR1 MNHEY and CDR2 SMNVEV come from the germline V gene (reference sequence). Between the trimmed V and J ends, which lost 3 bases and 1 base, there was a span of 4 bases. The CDR3 is 14 amino acids.

This chain uses TRBV7-9 with TRBJ2-3; 10 bases fit TRBD1. J was trimmed by 2 bases and V by 6 bases; bases with no gene match: 5. In germline, CDR1 is SEHNR, CDR2 FQNEAQ (reference sequence). The CDR3 has 15 residues. CDR3 sequence reads: CASRERQGATDTQYF. The CDR3, as DNA: TGTGCCAGCAGGGAACGACAGGGGGCCACAGATACGCAGTATTTT.

This clone was recorded once. Sequence at one end of the junction differs from germline and may be a read error. V is TRBV20-1 and J is TRBJ1-1, with a weak D call TRBD1 (6 bases). Germline CDR1 is DFQATT and CDR2 is SNEGSKA (reference sequence). The CDR3 covers 10 residues. CDR3 protein: CSANGGRGHF. The DNA of the CDR3 is TGCAGTGCTAATGGGGGCAGGGGTCATTTT.

The gene calls are TRBV3-1 (or the pseudogene TRBV3-2) and TRBJ1-5; D is ambiguous. V was cut by 2 bases and J by 6 bases, with 5 bases left in between. The CDR3 is 12 residues long. Per germline, CDR1 LGHDT and CDR2 YNNKEL (reference sequence). In DNA, the CDR3 is TGTGCCAGCAGCCAACTCGGTCAGCCCCAGCATTTT. This gives the protein CASSQLGQPQHF.

The chain couples TRBV10-3 to TRBJ2-5; 8 bases are a match to TRBD1. From germline, CDR1 is ENHRY and CDR2 SYGVKD. This CDR3 spans 15 amino acids. The junction had 7 bases not matched to a gene; V was cut back by 6 bases and J by 1 base. CDR3 residues: CAISSGTGSQETQYF. CDR3 DNA: TGTGCCATCAGCTCCGGGACAGGAAGCCAAGAGACCCAGTACTTC.

The V call is TRBV5-1, the J call TRBJ1-1; the match to TRBD1 covers 12 bases. The CDR3 runs to 17 residues. V trimming: 1 base; J trimming: 2 bases; junction bases outside the gene matches: 6. Germline V gene lookup returns CDR1 SGHRS and CDR2 YFSETQ. In nucleotides, the CDR3 is TGCGCCAGCAGCTTGTTGCCGGGACAGGGGGCAAACACTGAAGCTTTCTTT. It specifies CASSLLPGQGANTEAFF.

Written as DNA, the CDR3 is TGTGCCAGCAGCCCGCAGGGGGGCTCCTACAATGAGCAGTTCTTC. Translation gives CASSPQGGSYNEQFF. The V call is TRBV7-2, the J call TRBJ2-1, with D perhaps matching TRBD1 (7 bases). Germline V CDR1 and CDR2: SGHTA, FQGNSA. This CDR3 region has 15 residues. Trimming pared 5 bases from V and 0 bases from J, leaving 11 bases between.

The chain has TRBV19 and TRBJ2-3; 8 bases line up with TRBD1. J gave up 1 base and V 0 bases, and 3 bases lay outside the gene matches. Germline-derived CDR1 and CDR2 are LNHDA and SQIVND (reference sequence). The CDR3 spans 16 residues. CDR3: CASSIDLGQGTDTQYF. The CDR3 DNA reads TGTGCCAGTAGTATAGATTTGGGACAGGGCACAGATACGCAGTATTTT.

This chain uses TRBV7-2 with TRBJ1-4, with D possibly being TRBD1 (6 bases). V was cut by 5 bases and J by 7 bases, with 20 bases left in between. The length of the CDR3 is 16 residues. The germline V gene encodes CDR1 SGHTA and CDR2 FQGNSA. CDR3 region: CASSTGPSKPGEKLFF. In DNA form, the CDR3 reads TGTGCCAGCAGCACAGGGCCCAGCAAGCCAGGTGAAAAACTGTTTTTT.

The chain is built from TRBV4-3 and TRBJ2-2, with 8 positions matching TRBD2. The CDR3 covers 16 residues. V gave up 2 bases and J gave up 7 bases; unmatched junction bases: 9. CDR1 and CDR2 (germline): LGHNA, YSLEER. CDR3 DNA: TGCGCCAGCAGCCAATTTCAGTATAGCGGGGACGGGGAGCTGTTTTTT. It specifies CASSQFQYSGDGELFF.